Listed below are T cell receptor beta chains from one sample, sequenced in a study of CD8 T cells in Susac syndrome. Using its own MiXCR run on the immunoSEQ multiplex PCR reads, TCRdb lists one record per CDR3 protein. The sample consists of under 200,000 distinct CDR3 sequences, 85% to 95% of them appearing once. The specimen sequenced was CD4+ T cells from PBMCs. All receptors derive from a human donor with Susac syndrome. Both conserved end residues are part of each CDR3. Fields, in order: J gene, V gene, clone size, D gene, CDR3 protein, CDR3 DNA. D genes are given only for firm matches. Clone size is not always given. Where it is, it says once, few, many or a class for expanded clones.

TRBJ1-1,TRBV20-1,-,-,CSASRRQNTEAFF,TGCAGTGCTAGTCGCCGGCAGAACACTGAAGCTTTCTTT
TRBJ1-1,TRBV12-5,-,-,CASLGGGTEAFF,TGTGCTAGTCTCGGGGGCGGCACTGAAGCTTTCTTT
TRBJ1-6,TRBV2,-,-,CASRQTENYNSPLHF,TGTGCCAGCAGGCAGACAGAAAACTATAATTCACCCCTCCACTTT
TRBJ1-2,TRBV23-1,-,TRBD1,CASSPQGAGGYTF,TGCGCCAGCAGTCCTCAGGGGGCGGGCGGCTACACCTTC
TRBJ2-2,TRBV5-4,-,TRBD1,CASSLEGTGGTGELFF,TGTGCCAGCAGCTTGGAAGGGACAGGAGGGACCGGGGAGCTGTTTTTT
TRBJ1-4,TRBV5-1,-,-,CASSSRPVAATNEKLFF,TGCGCCAGCAGCTCTCGTCCCGTGGCTGCAACTAATGAAAAACTGTTTTTT
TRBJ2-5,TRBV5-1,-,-,CASSWTFQETQYF,TGCGCCAGCAGCTGGACTTTCCAAGAGACCCAGTACTTC
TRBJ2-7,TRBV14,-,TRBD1,CASSQERRTGASEQYF,TGTGCCAGCAGCCAAGAAAGGAGGACAGGGGCGAGCGAGCAGTACTTC
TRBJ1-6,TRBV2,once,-,CASSLQAGNINSPLHF,TGTGCCAGCAGTCTTCAGGCCGGGAATATTAATTCACCCCTCCACTTT
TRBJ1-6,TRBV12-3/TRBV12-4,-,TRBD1,CASRPTGAWSPLHF,TGTGCCAGCAGACCGACAGGGGCCTGGTCACCCCTCCACTTT
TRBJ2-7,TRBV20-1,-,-,CSAGGHASSYEQYF,TGCAGTGCCGGAGGACACGCAAGCTCCTACGAGCAGTACTTC